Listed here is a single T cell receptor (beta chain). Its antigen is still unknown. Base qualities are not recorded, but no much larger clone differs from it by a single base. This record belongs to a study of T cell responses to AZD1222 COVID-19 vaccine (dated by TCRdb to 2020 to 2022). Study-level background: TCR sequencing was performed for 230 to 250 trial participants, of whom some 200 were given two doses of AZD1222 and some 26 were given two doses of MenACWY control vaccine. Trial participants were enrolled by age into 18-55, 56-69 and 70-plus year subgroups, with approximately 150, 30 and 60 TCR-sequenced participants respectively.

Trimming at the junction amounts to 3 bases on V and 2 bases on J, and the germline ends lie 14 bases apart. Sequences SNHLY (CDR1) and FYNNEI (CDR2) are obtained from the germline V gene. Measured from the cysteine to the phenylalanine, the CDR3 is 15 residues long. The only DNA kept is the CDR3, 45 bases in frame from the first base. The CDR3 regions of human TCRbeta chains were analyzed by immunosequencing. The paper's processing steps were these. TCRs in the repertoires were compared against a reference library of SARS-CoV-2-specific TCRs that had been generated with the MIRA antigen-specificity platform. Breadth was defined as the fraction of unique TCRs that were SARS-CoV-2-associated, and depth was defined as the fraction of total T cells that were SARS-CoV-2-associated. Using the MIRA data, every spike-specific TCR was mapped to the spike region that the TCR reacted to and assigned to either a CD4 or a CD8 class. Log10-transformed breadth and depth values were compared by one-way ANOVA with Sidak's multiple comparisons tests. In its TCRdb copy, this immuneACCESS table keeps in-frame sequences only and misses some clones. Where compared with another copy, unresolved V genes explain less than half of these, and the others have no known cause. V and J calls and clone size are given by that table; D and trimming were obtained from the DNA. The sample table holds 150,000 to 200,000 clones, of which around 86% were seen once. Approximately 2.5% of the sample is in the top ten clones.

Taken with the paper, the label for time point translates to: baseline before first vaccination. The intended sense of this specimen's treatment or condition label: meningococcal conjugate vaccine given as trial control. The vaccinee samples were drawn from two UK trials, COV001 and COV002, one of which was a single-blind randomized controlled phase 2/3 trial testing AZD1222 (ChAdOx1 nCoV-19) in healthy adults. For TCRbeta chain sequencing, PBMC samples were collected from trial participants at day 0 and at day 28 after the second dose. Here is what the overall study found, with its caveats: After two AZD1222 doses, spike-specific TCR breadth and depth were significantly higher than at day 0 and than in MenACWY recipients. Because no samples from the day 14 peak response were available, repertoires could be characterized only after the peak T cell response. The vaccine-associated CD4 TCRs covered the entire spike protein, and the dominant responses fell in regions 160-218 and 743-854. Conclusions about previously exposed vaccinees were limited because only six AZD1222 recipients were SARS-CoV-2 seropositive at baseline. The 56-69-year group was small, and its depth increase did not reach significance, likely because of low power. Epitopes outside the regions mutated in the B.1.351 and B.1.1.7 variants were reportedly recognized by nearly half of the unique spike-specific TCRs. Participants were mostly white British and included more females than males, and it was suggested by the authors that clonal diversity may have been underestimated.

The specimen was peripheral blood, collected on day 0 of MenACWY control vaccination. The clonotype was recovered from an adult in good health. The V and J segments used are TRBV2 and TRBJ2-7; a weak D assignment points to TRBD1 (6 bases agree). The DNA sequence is TGTGCCAGCAGTGAGGGACGCGGACAGCCCTACGAGCAGTACTTC. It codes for CASSEGRGQPYEQYF.